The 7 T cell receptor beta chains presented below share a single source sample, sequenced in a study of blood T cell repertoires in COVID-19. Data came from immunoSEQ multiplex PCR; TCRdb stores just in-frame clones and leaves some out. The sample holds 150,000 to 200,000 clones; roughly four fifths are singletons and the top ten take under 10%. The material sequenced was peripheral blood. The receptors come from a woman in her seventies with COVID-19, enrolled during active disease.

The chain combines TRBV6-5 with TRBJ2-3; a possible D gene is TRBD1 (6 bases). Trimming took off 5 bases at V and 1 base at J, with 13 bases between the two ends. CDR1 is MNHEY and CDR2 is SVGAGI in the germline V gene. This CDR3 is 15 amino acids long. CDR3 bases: TGTGCCAGCAGTCCGAAAGGGGGAGGCACAGATACGCAGTATTTT. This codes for CASSPKGGGTDTQYF.

The CDR3 is CASSLEYSRTNQPQHF. CDR3 in DNA: TGTGCCAGCAGCTTAGAATACAGCCGTACTAATCAGCCCCAGCATTTT. V gene TRBV7-2 combines with J gene TRBJ1-5; D is undetermined. Per the germline V gene, CDR1 is SGHTA and CDR2 is FQGNSA. V gave up 1 base and J gave up 4 bases, with 14 bases separating them. This CDR3 has 16 residues.

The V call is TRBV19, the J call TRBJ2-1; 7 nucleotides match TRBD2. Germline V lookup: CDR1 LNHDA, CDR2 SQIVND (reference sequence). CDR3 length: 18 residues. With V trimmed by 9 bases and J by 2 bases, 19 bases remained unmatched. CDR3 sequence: CARPPGGAGVVAYNEQFF. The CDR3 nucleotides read TGTGCCAGGCCTCCCGGTGGGGCGGGGGTGGTAGCCTACAATGAGCAGTTCTTC.

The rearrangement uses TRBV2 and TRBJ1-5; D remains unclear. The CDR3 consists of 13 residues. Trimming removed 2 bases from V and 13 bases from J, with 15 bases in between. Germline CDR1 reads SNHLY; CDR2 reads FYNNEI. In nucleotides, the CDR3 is TGTGCCAGCAGTGAAATGGGAGAATCAAATCAGCATTTT. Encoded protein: CASSEMGESNQHF.

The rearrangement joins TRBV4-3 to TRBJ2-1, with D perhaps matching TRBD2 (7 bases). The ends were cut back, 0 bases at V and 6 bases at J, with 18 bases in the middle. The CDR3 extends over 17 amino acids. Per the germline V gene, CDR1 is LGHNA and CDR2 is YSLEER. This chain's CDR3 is CASSQDRRAGASNEQFF. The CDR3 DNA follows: TGCGCCAGCAGCCAAGATAGGAGGGCGGGGGCGTCCAATGAGCAGTTCTTC.

In DNA form, the CDR3 reads TGTGCCAGCAGCCCACGACTAGCGGGAGGGGGCACCGGGGAGCTGTTTTTT. Its translation: CASSPRLAGGGTGELFF. J is TRBJ2-2 and V is TRBV7-3; TRBD2 agrees at 14 bases. Germline values: CDR1 SGHTA, CDR2 FQGTGA. CDR3 length equals 17 residues. The J segment lost 4 bases and the V segment lost 5 bases, leaving 6 bases of the junction unmatched.

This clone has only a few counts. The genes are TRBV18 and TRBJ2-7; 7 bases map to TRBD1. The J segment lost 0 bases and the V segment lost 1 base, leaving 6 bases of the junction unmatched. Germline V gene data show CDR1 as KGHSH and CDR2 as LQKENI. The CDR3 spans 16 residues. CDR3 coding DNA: TGTGCCAGCTCACCACAATTGGGACAGATCTCCTACGAGCAGTACTTC. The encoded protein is CASSPQLGQISYEQYF.